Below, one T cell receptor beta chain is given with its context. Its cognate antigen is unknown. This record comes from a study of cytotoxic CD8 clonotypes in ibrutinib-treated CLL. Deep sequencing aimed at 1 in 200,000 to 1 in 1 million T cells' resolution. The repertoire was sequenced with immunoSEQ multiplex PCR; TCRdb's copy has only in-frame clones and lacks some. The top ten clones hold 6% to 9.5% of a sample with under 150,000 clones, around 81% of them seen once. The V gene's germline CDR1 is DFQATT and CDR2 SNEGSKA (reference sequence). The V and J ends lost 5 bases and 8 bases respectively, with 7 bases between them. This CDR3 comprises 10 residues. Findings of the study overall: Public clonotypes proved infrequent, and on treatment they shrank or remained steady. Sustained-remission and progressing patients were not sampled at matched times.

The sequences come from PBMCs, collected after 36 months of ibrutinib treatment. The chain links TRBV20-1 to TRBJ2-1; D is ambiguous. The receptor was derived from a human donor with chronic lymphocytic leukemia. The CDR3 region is CSAPKDEQFF. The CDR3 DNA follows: TGCAGTGCTCCGAAGGATGAGCAGTTCTTC.